This TCR beta chain is from a study of human T cells and chemical hapten exposure. Worth noting for this clonotype: No antigen is known for it.

As for time point: patch test 1, 2 weeks after DPC sensitization. Treatment meaning: therapeutic diphenylcyclopropenone sensitization with weekly scalp DPC. Donation of samples came from alopecia patients who were 18 to 70 years old and suitable for DPC. Unmatched junction bases numbered 8, after V lost 8 bases and J lost 0 bases. Per germline, CDR1 LNHDA and CDR2 SQIVND (reference sequence). The CDR3 runs 16 residues. The study, taken as a whole, reports: Among expanded TCRs, significantly more large CDR3 similarity clusters formed than among controls.

TCRdb used MiXCR to reprocess the RACE reads, holding one entry per CDR3 protein. The table has about 360,000 distinct CDR3 sequences, around 7% seen once. The TCR originated in a woman aged 18-29 years with alopecia areata. Some clones in this sample may be carry-over from other donors' samples. The gene calls are TRBV19 and TRBJ1-4, with TRBD1 matching over 8 bases. This specimen was whole blood, taken in connection with sensitization to the hapten diphenylcyclopropenone (DPC). CDR3 in amino acids: CASRQGRMATNEKLFF. Here the CDR3 DNA reads TGTGCCAGTCGACAGGGGAGGATGGCAACTAATGAAAAACTGTTTTTT.